The 16 T cell receptor beta chains in this list originate from one sample, sequenced in a study of blood T cells in healthy people across ages. PCR was performed a second time for about 7 to 12 cycles using a sample-barcoded 5' primer and a J-beta primer mix. TCRdb independently ran MiXCR on the 5' RACE reads; one entry per CDR3 protein. The sample contains 1.8 million or so distinct CDR3 sequences, roughly two fifths of which appear only once. The sample was blood. These receptors all come from a human donor in good health.

The rearrangement joins TRBV7-2 to TRBJ2-1; 12 positions agree with TRBD2. This CDR3 is 16 amino acids long. In germline, CDR1 is SGHTA, CDR2 FQGNSA. V was clipped by 1 base and J by 4 bases; unmatched bases: 2. The CDR3 is CASSLVGLAGYNEQFF. The CDR3, as DNA: TGTGCCAGCAGCTTAGTTGGACTAGCGGGGTACAATGAGCAGTTCTTC.

The chain couples TRBV6-1 to TRBJ2-1, with 15 bases aligning to TRBD2. Trimming cost V 6 bases and J 3 bases; bases outside gene matches: 12. CDR1 is MNHNS, CDR2 SASEGT, per germline. The CDR3 has 19 amino acids. CDR3 sequence: CASRLAGLAGGSLYNEQFF. CDR3 sequence (DNA): TGTGCCAGCAGGCTAGCCGGACTAGCGGGGGGGTCGCTCTACAATGAGCAGTTCTTC.

The chain links TRBV7-2 to TRBJ2-7; TRBD1 is a possible D gene (5 bases). Trimming left V 5 bases short and J 2 bases short, with 19 bases between. Germline lookup yields CDR1 SGHTA and CDR2 FQGNSA. This CDR3 is built from 16 residues. The CDR3 DNA reads as TGTGCCAGCAGCAGTAAGGGGTCGGGTTTACCCTACGAGCAGTACTTC. Translation gives CASSSKGSGLPYEQYF.

This clonotype was seen only a few times. The V call is TRBV28, the J call TRBJ1-3; tentatively, D is TRBD1 (5 bases). The CDR3 contains 14 residues. Germline CDR1 is MDHEN and CDR2 is SYDVKM. V was shortened by 3 bases and J by 2 bases, with 8 bases between the two germline ends. CDR3 nucleotides: TGTGCCAGCAGTTTGGCGGGGGCTGGAAACACCATATATTTT. Its translation: CASSLAGAGNTIYF. Complete variable domain (other parts from reference TRBV28 and TRBJ1-3): DVKVTQSSRYLVKRTGEKVFLECVQDMDHENMFWYRQDPGLGLRLIYFSYDVKMKEKGDIPEGYSVSREKKERFSLILESASTNQTSMYLCASSLAGAGNTIYFGEGSWLTVV.

The genes are TRBV20-1 and TRBJ2-5, with TRBD2 matching 13 bases. The CDR3 sequence is 16 residues long. Germline assignment: CDR1 DFQATT and CDR2 SNEGSKA (reference sequence). The ends lost 7 bases at V and 2 bases at J; junction bases unmatched: 10. This chain's CDR3 is CSVTSGGARGQETQYF. For the CDR3, the DNA is TGCAGTGTTACTAGCGGGGGGGCTCGGGGTCAAGAGACCCAGTACTTC.

In this sample, this clonotype turned up many times. The chain couples TRBV29-1 to TRBJ2-5, with a weak D call TRBD2 (5 bases). CDR3 length: 13 residues. Germline loops: CDR1 SQVTM, CDR2 ANQGSEA. With 4 bases removed from V and 7 bases from J, the gap between germline ends came to 16 bases. The CDR3 sequence: CSVVRLGEGTQYF. The CDR3 DNA is TGCAGCGTTGTCAGACTGGGAGAGGGGACCCAGTACTTC. Drawing the rest from reference TRBV29-1 and TRBJ2-5, the complete variable domain is SAVISQKPSRDICQRGTSLTIQCQVDSQVTMMFWYRQQPGQSLTLIATANQGSEATYESGFVIDKFPISRPNLTFSTLTVSNMSPEDSSIYLCSVVRLGEGTQYFGPGTRLLVL.

This rearrangement joins TRBV20-1 to TRBJ1-2; 7 bases map to TRBD1. This CDR3 comprises 15 residues. Trimming cost V 3 bases and J 1 base; bases outside gene matches: 8. The germline V gene encodes CDR1 DFQATT and CDR2 SNEGSKA (reference sequence). In DNA, the CDR3 is TGCAGTGCTAGCCCAGGGGGACAGATTAACTATGGCTACACCTTC. It specifies CSASPGGQINYGYTF.

This clonotype has only a few counts. V gene TRBV29-1 combines with J gene TRBJ2-2; 9 nucleotides agree with TRBD2. CDR1 is SQVTM, CDR2 ANQGSEA, per germline. V gave up 6 bases and J gave up 5 bases; unmatched junction bases: 10. The CDR3 has 15 residues. Written as DNA, the CDR3 is TGCAGCGTCCGGTTGAGTCTAGCGGGGACCGGGGAGCTGTTTTTT. This sequence encodes CSVRLSLAGTGELFF.

This clonotype was seen a handful of times. V is TRBV7-9 and J is TRBJ2-5; unclear D gene. Trimming removed 5 bases at V and 0 bases at J, with 13 bases between. The CDR3 runs 15 residues. CDR1 is SEHNR and CDR2 is FQNEAQ in the germline V gene (reference sequence). The CDR3 reads CASSPRHSYQETQYF. The DNA for the CDR3 is TGTGCCAGCAGCCCAAGACATTCGTACCAAGAGACCCAGTACTTC.

The V call is TRBV29-1, the J call TRBJ2-5; possibly TRBD1 for D (6 bases). Germline V lookup: CDR1 SQVTM, CDR2 ANQGSEA. The CDR3 loop spans 14 amino acids. V was pared by 1 base and J by 11 bases, with 20 bases between. The CDR3 spells CSVEGRQGTPGQYF. The CDR3 nucleotides are TGCAGCGTTGAAGGCCGGCAGGGGACGCCTGGGCAGTACTTC.

The gene calls are TRBV20-1 and TRBJ1-1; a weak D match, TRBD1 (6 bases). V shed 3 bases and J shed 3 bases, with 14 bases lying between them. Germline V gives CDR1 DFQATT, CDR2 SNEGSKA (reference sequence). The CDR3 extends over 14 amino acids. The CDR3 protein is CSASPQGFYTEAFF. Written as DNA, the CDR3 is TGCAGTGCTAGTCCTCAGGGGTTTTACACTGAAGCTTTCTTT.

This chain connects TRBV4-3 to TRBJ2-3; unclear D gene. The CDR3 has 15 amino acids. Germline values: CDR1 LGHNA, CDR2 YSLEER. V gave up 0 bases and J gave up 7 bases, with 14 bases separating them. DNA for the CDR3: TGCGCCAGCAGCCAAGATGAGAGTTCTGGGTATACGCAGTATTTT. Translation gives CASSQDESSGYTQYF.

The V call is TRBV28, the J call TRBJ2-3; TRBD1 is a possible D gene (5 bases). CDR1 is MDHEN and CDR2 is SYDVKM in the germline V gene. The CDR3 sequence is 16 residues long. Trimming took 2 bases from V and 5 from J, leaving 17 bases between them. The CDR3 nucleotides are TGTGCCAGCAGTTTACCTGGGGCCGGGTCCATAGATACGCAGTATTTT. Its translation is CASSLPGAGSIDTQYF.

The chain is built from TRBV5-1 and TRBJ1-5; D might be TRBD1 (5 bases). Germline values: CDR1 SGHRS, CDR2 YFSETQ. The germline V and J ends were trimmed by 3 bases and 4 bases, with 17 bases remaining between them. The CDR3 runs to 16 residues. CDR3 in amino acids: CASSSLGPTGNQPQHF. The CDR3 DNA reads TGCGCCAGCAGCTCACTAGGCCCTACAGGTAATCAGCCCCAGCATTTT.

This chain uses TRBV5-1 with TRBJ2-3, with 10 bases that match TRBD2. V was clipped by 0 bases and J by 2 bases; unmatched bases: 3. CDR3 size: 16 residues. Germline V gene sequence: CDR1 SGHRS, CDR2 YFSETQ. Written as DNA, the CDR3 is TGCGCCAGCAGCTTGGAGCTAGCGGGGGACACAGATACGCAGTATTTT. Amino acids: CASSLELAGDTDTQYF.

The chain recombines TRBV20-1 with TRBJ2-7; D not resolved. The CDR3 spans 14 residues. Germline values: CDR1 DFQATT, CDR2 SNEGSKA (reference sequence). V was pared by 3 bases and J by 2 bases, with 14 bases between. The CDR3 loop reads CSASPGSGTYEQYF. The CDR3 DNA sequence: TGCAGTGCTAGCCCGGGCAGTGGGACCTACGAGCAGTACTTC.